This T cell receptor beta chain was profiled in a study of control samples from healthy donors and cancer patients. Using immunoSEQ multiplex PCR, the repertoire was profiled, and TCRdb retains in-frame clones only, with some absent. The table lists roughly 20,000 clones, around four fifths of them singletons, with about 31% in the top ten. Trimming cost V 5 bases and J 0 bases, with 20 bases left between them. The CDR3 totals 17 residues. The V gene's germline CDR1 is SEHNR and CDR2 FQNEAQ (reference sequence). Sequencing used PBMCs. The V call is TRBV7-9, the J call TRBJ2-7, with D possibly being TRBD1 (6 bases). The clonotype originates from a woman in her 70s with lung cancer. CDR3 nucleotides: TGTGCCAGCAGCCCATCCGGTGGCAGGGGAGACTCCTACGAGCAGTACTTC. Translating gives CASSPSGGRGDSYEQYF.